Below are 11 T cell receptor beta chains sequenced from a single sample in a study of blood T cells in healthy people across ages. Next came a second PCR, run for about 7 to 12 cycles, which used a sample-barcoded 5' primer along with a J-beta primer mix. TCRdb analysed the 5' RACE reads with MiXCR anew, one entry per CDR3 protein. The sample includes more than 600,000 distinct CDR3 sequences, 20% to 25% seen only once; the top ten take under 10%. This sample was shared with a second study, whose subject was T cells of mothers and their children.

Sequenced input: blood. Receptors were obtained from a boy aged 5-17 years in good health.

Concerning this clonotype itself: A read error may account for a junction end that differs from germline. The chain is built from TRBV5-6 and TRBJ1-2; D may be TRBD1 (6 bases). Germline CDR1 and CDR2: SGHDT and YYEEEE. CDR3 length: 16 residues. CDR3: CTSSHGVGGGSYGYTF. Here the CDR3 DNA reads TGTACCAGCAGCCACGGAGTTGGGGGGGGCTCCTATGGCTACACCTTC.

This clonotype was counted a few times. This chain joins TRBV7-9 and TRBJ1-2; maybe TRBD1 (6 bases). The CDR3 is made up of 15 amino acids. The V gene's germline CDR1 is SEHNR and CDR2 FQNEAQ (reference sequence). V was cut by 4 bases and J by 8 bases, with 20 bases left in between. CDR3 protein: CASSSPGQISGGYTF. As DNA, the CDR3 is TGTGCCAGCAGCTCCCCGGGACAAATCTCTGGCGGCTACACCTTC. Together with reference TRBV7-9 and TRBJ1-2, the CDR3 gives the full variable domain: DTGVSQNPRHKITKRGQNVTFRCDPISEHNRLYWYRQTLGQGPEFLTYFQNEAQLEKSRLLSDRFSAERPKGSFSTLEIQRTEQGDSAMYLCASSSPGQISGGYTFGSGTRLTVV.

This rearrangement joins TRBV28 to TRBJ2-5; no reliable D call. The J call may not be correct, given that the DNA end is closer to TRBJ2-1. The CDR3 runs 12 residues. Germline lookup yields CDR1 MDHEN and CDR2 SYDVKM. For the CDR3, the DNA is TGTGCCAGCACTTTCTCCCACGCTGAGCAGTTCTTC. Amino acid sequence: CASTFSHAEQFF.

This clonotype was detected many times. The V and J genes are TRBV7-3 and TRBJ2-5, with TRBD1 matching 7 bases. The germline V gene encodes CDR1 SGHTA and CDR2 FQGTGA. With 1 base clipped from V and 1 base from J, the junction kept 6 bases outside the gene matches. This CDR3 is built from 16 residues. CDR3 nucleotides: TGTGCCAGCAGCTTAAGCCGCCCAGGGGGCCAAGAGACCCAGTACTTC. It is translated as CASSLSRPGGQETQYF.

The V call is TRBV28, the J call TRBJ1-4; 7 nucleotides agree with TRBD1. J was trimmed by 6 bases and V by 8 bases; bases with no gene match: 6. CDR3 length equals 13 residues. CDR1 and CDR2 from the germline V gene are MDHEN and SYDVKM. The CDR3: CASDRAADEKLFF. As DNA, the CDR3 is TGTGCCAGCGACAGGGCTGCCGATGAAAAACTGTTTTTT.

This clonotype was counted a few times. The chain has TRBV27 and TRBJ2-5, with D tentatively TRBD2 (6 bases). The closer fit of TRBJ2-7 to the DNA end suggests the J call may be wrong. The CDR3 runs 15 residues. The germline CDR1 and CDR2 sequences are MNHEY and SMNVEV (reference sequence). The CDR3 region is CASSPVPGRVHEQYF. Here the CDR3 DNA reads TGTGCCAGCAGTCCCGTCCCCGGGAGAGTCCACGAGCAGTACTTC.

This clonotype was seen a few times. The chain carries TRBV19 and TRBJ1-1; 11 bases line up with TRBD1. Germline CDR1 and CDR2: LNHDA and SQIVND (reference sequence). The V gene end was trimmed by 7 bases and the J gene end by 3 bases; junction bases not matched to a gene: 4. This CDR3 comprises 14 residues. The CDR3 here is CASTQGQGDTEAFF. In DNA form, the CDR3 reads TGTGCCAGTACCCAGGGACAGGGGGACACTGAAGCTTTCTTT. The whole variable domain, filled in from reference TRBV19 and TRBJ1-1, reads DGGITQSPKYLFRKEGQNVTLSCEQNLNHDAMYWYRQDPGQGLRLIYYSQIVNDFQKGDIAEGYSVSREKKESFPLTVTSAQKNPTAFYLCASTQGQGDTEAFFGQGTRLTVV.

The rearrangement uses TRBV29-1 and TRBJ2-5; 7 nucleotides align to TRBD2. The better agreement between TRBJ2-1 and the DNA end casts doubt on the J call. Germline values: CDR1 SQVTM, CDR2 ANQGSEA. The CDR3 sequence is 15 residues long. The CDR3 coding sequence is TGCAGCGTTGATCGGCGGGGGACGGCCTACAATGAGCAGTTCTTC. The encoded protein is CSVDRRGTAYNEQFF.

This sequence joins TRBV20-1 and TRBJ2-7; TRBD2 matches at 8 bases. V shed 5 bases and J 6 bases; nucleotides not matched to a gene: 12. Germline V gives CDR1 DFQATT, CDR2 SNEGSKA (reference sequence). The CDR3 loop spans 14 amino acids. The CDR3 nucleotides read TGCAGTGCTTGGGGGTTGGGGACTAGACTCGAGCAGTACTTC. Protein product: CSAWGLGTRLEQYF.

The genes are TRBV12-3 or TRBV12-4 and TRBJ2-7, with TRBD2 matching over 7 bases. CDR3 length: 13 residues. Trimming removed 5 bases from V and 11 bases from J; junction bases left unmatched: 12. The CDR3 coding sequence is TGTGCCAGCAGTGGAGGGACTATCGGGACGAAGTACTTC. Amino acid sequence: CASSGGTIGTKYF.

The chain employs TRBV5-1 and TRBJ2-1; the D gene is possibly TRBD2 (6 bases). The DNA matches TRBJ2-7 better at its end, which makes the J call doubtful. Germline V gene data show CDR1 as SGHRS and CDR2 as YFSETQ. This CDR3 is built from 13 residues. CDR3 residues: CASSLIDGGEQYF. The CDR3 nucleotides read TGCGCCAGCAGCTTGATCGACGGGGGCGAGCAGTACTTC.